This T cell receptor (beta chain) is from a study of vaccination and CD4 T cells after COVID-19. Study context: As their vaccination, participants received two doses of either BNT162b2 or mRNA-1273 vaccine. Stimuli were overlapping spike peptide pools of SARS-CoV-2 and three common cold coronaviruses (HCoV-NL63, HCoV-OC43, HCoV-229E).

This clonotype has a single count. Its antigen is not known. The CDR3 loop spans 15 amino acids. Germline-derived CDR1 and CDR2 are SGHVS and FQNEAQ. V was trimmed by 1 base and J by 0 bases, leaving 9 bases between them. Scientists ran DNA taken from cultured CD4+ T cells through the Oncomine TCR Beta short-read assay for sequencing. Via MiXCR, TCRdb re-called the PCR reads, giving one row per CDR3 protein. The sample records some 16,000 distinct CDR3 sequences, 72% being singletons. The sample's treatment: roughly 11-day PBMC culture with coronavirus spike peptide pools or control peptides (ViraFEST assay).

V is TRBV7-8 and J is TRBJ1-2; D gene ambiguous. The TCR sequence derives from a human donor who had recovered from COVID-19. Sample: CD4+ T cells from blood, cultured in vitro. CDR3 nucleotide sequence: TGTGCCAGCAGCTTAGGGGCCCTATCTAACTATGGCTACACCTTC. The encoded protein is CASSLGALSNYGYTF.